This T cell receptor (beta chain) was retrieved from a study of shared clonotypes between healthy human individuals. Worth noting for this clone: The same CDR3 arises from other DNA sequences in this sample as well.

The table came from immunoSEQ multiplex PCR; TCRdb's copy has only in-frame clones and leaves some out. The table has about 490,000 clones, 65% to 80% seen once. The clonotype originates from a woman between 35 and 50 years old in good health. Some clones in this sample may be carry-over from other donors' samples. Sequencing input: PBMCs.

The CDR3 DNA reads TGTGCCAGCAGTCCCCAAGAGACCCAGTACTTC. Its translation is CASSPQETQYF. The chain links TRBV2 to TRBJ2-5; D is unclear. The V and J ends lost 5 bases and 1 base respectively, with 2 bases between them. The germline CDR1 and CDR2 sequences are SNHLY and FYNNEI. The CDR3 has 11 residues.